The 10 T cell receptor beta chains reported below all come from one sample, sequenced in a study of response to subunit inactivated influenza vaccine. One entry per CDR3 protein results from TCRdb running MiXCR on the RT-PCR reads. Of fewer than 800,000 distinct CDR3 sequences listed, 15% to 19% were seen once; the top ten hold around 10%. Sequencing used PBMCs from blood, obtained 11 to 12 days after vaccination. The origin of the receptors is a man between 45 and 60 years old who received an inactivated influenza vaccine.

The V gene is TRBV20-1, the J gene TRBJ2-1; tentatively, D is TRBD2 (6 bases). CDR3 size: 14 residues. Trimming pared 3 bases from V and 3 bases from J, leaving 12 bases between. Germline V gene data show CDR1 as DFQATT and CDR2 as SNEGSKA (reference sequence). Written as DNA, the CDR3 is TGCAGTGCTAGTAGACTAGTGGACTACAATGAGCAGTTCTTC. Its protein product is CSASRLVDYNEQFF.

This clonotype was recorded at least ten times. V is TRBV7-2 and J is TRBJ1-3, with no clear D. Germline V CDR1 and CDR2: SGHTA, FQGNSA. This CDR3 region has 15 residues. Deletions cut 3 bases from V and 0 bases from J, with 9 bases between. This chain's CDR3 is CASSLSWSSGNTIYF. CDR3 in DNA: TGTGCCAGCAGCTTGAGCTGGAGCTCTGGAAACACCATATATTTT.

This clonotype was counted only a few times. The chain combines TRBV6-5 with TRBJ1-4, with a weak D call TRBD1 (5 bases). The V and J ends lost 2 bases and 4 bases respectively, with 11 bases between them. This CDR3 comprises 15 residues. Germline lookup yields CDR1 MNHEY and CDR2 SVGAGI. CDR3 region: CASSYNGGFNEKLFF. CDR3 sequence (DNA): TGTGCCAGCAGTTACAACGGGGGATTTAATGAAAAACTGTTTTTT.

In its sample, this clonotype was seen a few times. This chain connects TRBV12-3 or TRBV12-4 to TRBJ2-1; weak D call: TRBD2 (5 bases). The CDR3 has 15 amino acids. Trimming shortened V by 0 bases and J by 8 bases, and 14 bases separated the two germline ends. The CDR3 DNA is TGTGCCAGCAGTTTAGCGGGAGCCCTATCACATGAGCAGTTCTTC. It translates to CASSLAGALSHEQFF.

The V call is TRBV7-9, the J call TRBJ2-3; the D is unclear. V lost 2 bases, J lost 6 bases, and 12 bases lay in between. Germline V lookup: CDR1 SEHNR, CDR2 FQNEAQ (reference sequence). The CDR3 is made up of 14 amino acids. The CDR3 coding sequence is TGTGCCAGCAGCTTAAACCAAAAAGGCGATACGCAGTATTTT. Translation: CASSLNQKGDTQYF.

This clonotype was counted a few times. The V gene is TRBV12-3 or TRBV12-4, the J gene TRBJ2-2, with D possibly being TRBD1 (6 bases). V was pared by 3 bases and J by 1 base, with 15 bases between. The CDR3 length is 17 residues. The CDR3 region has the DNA TGTGCCAGCAGTTTCTCCCCCGGCAGGGGGAACACCGGGGAGCTGTTTTTT. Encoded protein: CASSFSPGRGNTGELFF.

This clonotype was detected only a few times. The CDR3 sequence is CASSLKGHSNQPQHF. As DNA, the CDR3 is TGTGCCAGCAGCTTAAAGGGGCATAGCAATCAGCCCCAGCATTTT. This rearrangement joins TRBV11-3 to TRBJ1-5, with D tentatively TRBD1 (5 bases). The V gene lost 2 bases and the J gene lost 0 bases, with 8 bases spanning the gap. The CDR3 sequence is 15 residues long. Germline loops: CDR1 SGHNT, CDR2 YENEEA.

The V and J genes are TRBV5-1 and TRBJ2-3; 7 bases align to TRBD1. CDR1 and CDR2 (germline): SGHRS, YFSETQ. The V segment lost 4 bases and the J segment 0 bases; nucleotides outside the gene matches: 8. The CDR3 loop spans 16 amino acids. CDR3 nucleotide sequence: TGCGCCAGCAGCAGACCGGGACAGAAAAGCACAGATACGCAGTATTTT. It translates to CASSRPGQKSTDTQYF.

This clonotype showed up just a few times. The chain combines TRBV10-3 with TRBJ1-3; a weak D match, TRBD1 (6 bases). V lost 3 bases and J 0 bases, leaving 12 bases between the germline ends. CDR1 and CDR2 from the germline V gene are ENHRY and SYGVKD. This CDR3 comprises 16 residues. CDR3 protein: CAISERGTRSGNTIYF. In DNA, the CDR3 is TGTGCCATCAGTGAAAGGGGGACCCGCTCTGGAAACACCATATATTTT.

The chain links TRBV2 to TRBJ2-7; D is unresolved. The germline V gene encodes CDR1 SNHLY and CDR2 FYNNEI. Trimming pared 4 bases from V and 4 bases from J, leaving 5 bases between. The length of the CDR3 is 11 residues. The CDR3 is CASSVEYEQYF. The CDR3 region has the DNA TGTGCCAGCAGTGTTGAGTACGAGCAGTACTTC.